The 14 T cell receptor beta chains in this list originate from one sample, sequenced in a study of blood T cell repertoires in COVID-19. Repertoires were generated with immunoSEQ multiplex PCR, while TCRdb's copy carries only in-frame clones and drops some. The sample lists about 180,000 clones, approximately 83% occurring once. The sequencing sample was made of peripheral blood. These receptors came from a woman in her thirties or forties with COVID-19, enrolled during active disease.

The CDR3 region has the DNA TGTGCCAGCAGCCAAGTAAAGGGGGCGGCCGGGCTTTATGAGCAGTTCTTC. Translated: CASSQVKGAAGLYEQFF. The rearrangement links TRBV14 to TRBJ2-1, with 7 bases fitting TRBD1. CDR3 length: 17 amino acids. Germline CDR1 and CDR2: SGHDN and FVKESK. Trimming took 1 base from V and 8 from J; bases not matched to a gene: 14.

V gene TRBV14 combines with J gene TRBJ1-4, with 9 positions matching TRBD1. The V segment lost 3 bases and the J segment 11 bases; nucleotides outside the gene matches: 10. This CDR3 spans 15 amino acids. Germline-derived CDR1 and CDR2 are SGHDN and FVKESK. DNA for the CDR3: TGTGCCAGCAGCCACAGGGGACAGGGCCCGGGGAAACTGTTTTTT. It yields the protein CASSHRGQGPGKLFF.

V gene TRBV11-3 combines with J gene TRBJ2-3; 10 positions match TRBD2. The CDR3 spans 16 residues. J lost 1 base, V lost 1 base, and 2 bases had no gene match. Germline V CDR1 and CDR2: SGHNT, YENEEA. The CDR3 DNA follows: TGTGCCAGCAGCTTAGGCCTAGCGGGGGGCACAGATACGCAGTATTTT. The encoded protein is CASSLGLAGGTDTQYF.

J is TRBJ2-3 and V is TRBV28, with a possible D match to TRBD2 (5 bases). The CDR3 has 18 amino acids. Germline CDR1 MDHEN, CDR2 SYDVKM. Trimming removed 7 bases at V and 1 base at J, with 24 bases between. The CDR3 nucleotides are TGTGCCAGCATTCAACTCTTAGGGAGCCCGGAGGGCACAGATACGCAGTATTTT. It yields the protein CASIQLLGSPEGTDTQYF.

The rearrangement uses TRBV7-2 and TRBJ2-3; 9 bases align to TRBD2. The junction had 5 bases not matched to a gene; V was cut back by 3 bases and J by 4 bases. Germline CDR1 reads SGHTA; CDR2 reads FQGNSA. This CDR3 comprises 15 residues. CDR3 region: CASSFRAGGSDTQYF. The CDR3 coding sequence is TGTGCCAGCAGCTTCAGAGCGGGAGGTTCAGATACGCAGTATTTT. Full variable domain (missing parts from reference TRBV7-2 and TRBJ2-3): GAGVSQSPSNKVTEKGKDVELRCDPISGHTALYWYRQSLGQGLEFLIYFQGNSAPDKSGLPSDRFSAERTGGSVSTLTIQRTQQEDSAVYLCASSFRAGGSDTQYFGPGTRLTVL.

CDR3 in DNA: TGTGCCAGCAGTTTTCCAGGCCCTAGCAATCAGCCCCAGCATTTT. Translated: CASSFPGPSNQPQHF. The chain couples TRBV28 to TRBJ1-5; D not resolved. The germline CDR1 and CDR2 sequences are MDHEN and SYDVKM. The CDR3 sequence is 15 residues long. The V and J ends lost 3 bases and 0 bases respectively, with 9 bases between them.

The chain is built from TRBV5-1 and TRBJ1-1; 7 bases align to TRBD1. The V and J ends lost 5 bases and 4 bases, in that order; junction bases with no gene match: 20. The germline CDR1 and CDR2 sequences are SGHRS and YFSETQ. The CDR3 is 18 amino acids. The CDR3 is CASRTGDSSLGPSTEAFF. The CDR3 DNA reads TGCGCCAGCAGGACTGGGGACAGTTCTCTGGGACCGAGCACTGAAGCTTTCTTT.

This chain joins TRBV18 and TRBJ1-2; D uncertain. This CDR3 has 14 residues. CDR1 is KGHSH and CDR2 is LQKENI in the germline V gene. V was pared by 6 bases and J by 5 bases, with 16 bases between. Written as DNA, the CDR3 is TGTGCCAGCTCCCCCGGGTCGGAACCTTATGGCTACACCTTC. It specifies CASSPGSEPYGYTF.

The chain is built from TRBV2 and TRBJ2-2; 8 bases align to TRBD1. The V gene's germline CDR1 is SNHLY and CDR2 FYNNEI. The CDR3 runs to 13 residues. J gave up 4 bases and V 6 bases, and 1 base lay outside the gene matches. The CDR3 is CASSGQGTGELFF. The CDR3 nucleotides read TGTGCCAGCAGCGGACAGGGCACCGGGGAGCTGTTTTTT. Based on the CDR3 plus reference TRBV2 and TRBJ2-2, the full variable domain is EPEVTQTPSHQVTQMGQEVILRCVPISNHLYFYWYRQILGQKVEFLVSFYNNEISEKSEIFDDQFSVERPDGSNFTLKIRSTKLEDSAMYFCASSGQGTGELFFGEGSRLTVL.

This chain connects TRBV25-1 to TRBJ2-3; tentative D call: TRBD1 (7 bases). Deletions cut 6 bases from V and 4 bases from J, with 11 bases between. Germline values: CDR1 MGHDK, CDR2 SYGVNS. CDR3 length: 13 amino acids. CDR3 DNA: TGTGCCAGCAGGGAGGGGGCAGCAGATACGCAGTATTTT. Amino acids: CASREGAADTQYF. Together with reference TRBV25-1 and TRBJ2-3, the CDR3 gives the full variable domain: EADIYQTPRYLVIGTGKKITLECSQTMGHDKMYWYQQDPGMELHLIHYSYGVNSTEKGDLSSESTVSRIRTEHFPLTLESARPSHTSQYLCASREGAADTQYFGPGTRLTVL.

J is TRBJ1-6 and V is TRBV27, with TRBD1 as a possible D gene (5 bases). Trimming pared 2 bases from V and 10 bases from J, leaving 15 bases between. The germline CDR1 and CDR2 sequences are MNHEY and SMNVEV (reference sequence). The CDR3 runs 15 residues. CDR3 nucleotides: TGTGCCAGCAGTTTACCCCGGGACTGGGGGTCACCCCTCCACTTT. It specifies CASSLPRDWGSPLHF.

In DNA form, the CDR3 reads TGTGCCAGCAGCCAACCCGGCCCCGTAGGACAGAACACTGAAGCTTTCTTT. Translation gives CASSQPGPVGQNTEAFF. This sequence joins TRBV3-1 (or the pseudogene TRBV3-2) and TRBJ1-1; the D gene is possibly TRBD1 (5 bases). The CDR3 consists of 17 residues. The germline V gene encodes CDR1 LGHDT and CDR2 YNNKEL (reference sequence). V was cut by 2 bases and J by 1 base, with 17 bases left in between.

V and J are TRBV5-1 and TRBJ2-1, with D possibly TRBD1 on 6 matching bases. This CDR3 has 14 amino acids. The V end lost 2 bases, the J end lost 2 bases, and 8 bases lay between the germline ends. The germline V gene encodes CDR1 SGHRS and CDR2 YFSETQ. The CDR3: CASSFGQPYNEQFF. The CDR3 bases are TGCGCCAGCAGCTTCGGACAGCCCTACAATGAGCAGTTCTTC.

The count of this clone is one. J is TRBJ2-1 and V is TRBV7-2; no definite D call. In germline, CDR1 is SGHTA, CDR2 FQGNSA. CDR3 size: 15 residues. The V and J ends lost 1 base and 0 bases respectively, with 7 bases between them. Here the CDR3 DNA reads TGTGCCAGCAGCTTAGAAGCCTTCTCCTACAATGAGCAGTTCTTC. Amino acid sequence: CASSLEAFSYNEQFF.